Presented here are 19 T cell receptor beta chains from one specimen sequenced in a study of T cells in Graves' hyperthyroidism and ophthalmopathy. RNA transcripts were the template for amplifying TCR beta CDR3 regions. The primer set for the first-round RT-PCR of the TCR CDR3 was HTBI. One entry per CDR3 protein results from TCRdb running MiXCR on the multiplex PCR reads. The sample records 750,000 to 900,000 distinct CDR3 sequences, 38% being singletons. The sequencing sample was made of blood. Receptor source: a man between 18 and 29 years old with Graves' hyperthyroidism.

V and J are TRBV9 and TRBJ1-4; D not resolved. The CDR3 covers 15 residues. Germline CDR1 is SGDLS and CDR2 is YYNGEE. Trimming pared 10 bases from V and 8 bases from J, leaving 24 bases between. For the CDR3, the DNA is TGTGCCTGGAGTGTAGGGTCCACACGCGGCGAAAAACTGTTTTTT. This sequence encodes CAWSVGSTRGEKLFF.

This clonotype was picked up a small number of times. The chain employs TRBV20-1 and TRBJ2-7, with 7 positions matching TRBD2. This CDR3 is 12 amino acids long. V trimming: 3 bases; J trimming: 5 bases; junction bases outside the gene matches: 4. CDR1 and CDR2 from the germline V gene are DFQATT and SNEGSKA (reference sequence). CDR3 nucleotide sequence: TGCAGTGCTAGGCGGACTAGAAACGAGCAGTACTTC. This gives the protein CSARRTRNEQYF.

This clonotype showed up just a few times. J is TRBJ2-2 and V is TRBV9; 9 positions match TRBD2. In germline, CDR1 is SGDLS, CDR2 YYNGEE. The CDR3 totals 16 residues. The ends lost 2 bases at V and 4 bases at J; junction bases unmatched: 6. The DNA of the CDR3 is TGTGCCAGCAGCGTTCGCGGGGGGGCGCTCACCGGGGAGCTGTTTTTT. Translation gives CASSVRGGALTGELFF.

The table lists this clonotype with many counts. CDR3 residues: CASSLGASYGYTF. The CDR3, as DNA: TGTGCCAGCAGCTTGGGCGCAAGCTATGGCTACACCTTC. The chain carries TRBV11-2 and TRBJ1-2; D is uncertain. CDR1 SGHAT and CDR2 FQNNGV come from the germline V gene. Trimming took off 3 bases at V and 4 bases at J, with 9 bases between the two ends. CDR3 length: 13 amino acids.

This clonotype was seen at least ten times. The rearrangement links TRBV9 to TRBJ1-6; 10 bases line up with TRBD1. Germline CDR1 is SGDLS and CDR2 is YYNGEE. J lost 7 bases, V lost 5 bases, and 9 bases had no gene match. CDR3 length: 16 residues. This CDR3 reads CASRRDRGSINSPLHF. The CDR3 DNA is TGTGCCAGCAGGAGGGACAGGGGATCGATCAATTCACCCCTCCACTTT.

This clonotype has a handful of counts. The V gene is TRBV14, the J gene TRBJ1-2; 9 bases line up with TRBD1. The CDR3 contains 17 residues. V was clipped by 5 bases and J by 6 bases; unmatched bases: 16. Germline V gives CDR1 SGHDN, CDR2 FVKESK. CDR3: CASSGRDRVMWYDGYTF. CDR3 nucleotides: TGTGCCAGCAGCGGCCGGGACAGGGTGATGTGGTATGATGGCTACACCTTC.

This clonotype was recorded at least ten times. The V call is TRBV19, the J call TRBJ1-1; D possibly corresponds to TRBD1 (5 bases). Trimming shortened V by 3 bases and J by 8 bases, and 13 bases separated the two germline ends. CDR1 and CDR2 from the germline V gene are LNHDA and SQIVND (reference sequence). The CDR3 totals 13 residues. CDR3 nucleotide sequence: TGTGCCAGTAGTATTTTCGAGAGGACAGAAGCTTTCTTT. Its translation is CASSIFERTEAFF.

This clonotype was detected a few times. This chain uses TRBV29-1 with TRBJ2-2; D is undetermined. This CDR3 is 9 amino acids long. V was shortened by 7 bases and J by 5 bases, with 2 bases between the two germline ends. Germline CDR1 and CDR2: SQVTM and ANQGSEA. This chain's CDR3 is CSGTGELFF. CDR3 coding DNA: TGCAGCGGGACCGGGGAGCTGTTTTTT.

This chain joins TRBV2 and TRBJ1-4; 11 positions match TRBD1. Germline CDR1 SNHLY, CDR2 FYNNEI. The CDR3 is made up of 13 amino acids. Trimming at V came to 8 bases and at J to 8 bases, leaving 4 bases not matched to a gene. The CDR3 nucleotides are TGTGCCAGCTGGACAGGGGGCGTAGAAAAACTGTTTTTT. Amino acids: CASWTGGVEKLFF.

This clonotype has ten or more counts. V and J are TRBV20-1 and TRBJ1-5; 9 bases align to TRBD1. Germline values: CDR1 DFQATT, CDR2 SNEGSKA (reference sequence). V was clipped by 8 bases and J by 6 bases; unmatched bases: 8. CDR3 length: 13 residues. The CDR3 DNA sequence: TGCAGTTTCCGGGACAGGGAAGGTCAGCCCCAGCATTTT. It specifies CSFRDREGQPQHF.

This clonotype was observed a few times. J is TRBJ2-2 and V is TRBV9; possible D gene TRBD1, 6 bases. Germline CDR1 SGDLS, CDR2 YYNGEE. The length of the CDR3 is 15 residues. Trimming shortened V by 4 bases and J by 4 bases, and 14 bases separated the two germline ends. CDR3 in amino acids: CASSPTGSSTGELFF. The CDR3 DNA follows: TGTGCCAGCAGCCCTACAGGGAGCAGCACCGGGGAGCTGTTTTTT.

This clonotype was recorded a few times. The V call is TRBV5-4, the J call TRBJ2-7; D may be TRBD1 or TRBD2 (5 bases each). Germline values: CDR1 SGHNT, CDR2 YYREEE (reference sequence). This CDR3 region has 14 residues. Trimming removed 3 bases at V and 5 bases at J, with 15 bases between. This CDR3 reads CASSSRDGAHEQYF. The CDR3 region has the DNA TGTGCCAGCAGCTCCCGGGACGGGGCCCACGAGCAGTACTTC.

This clonotype came up a few times. This chain uses TRBV6-1 with TRBJ1-4, with D maybe TRBD1 (5 bases). V gave up 6 bases and J gave up 0 bases, with 14 bases separating them. Germline V gene lookup returns CDR1 MNHNS and CDR2 SASEGT. The CDR3 loop spans 16 amino acids. In DNA, the CDR3 is TGTGCCAGCAGAACAGGTCTCGGTGCAACTAATGAAAAACTGTTTTTT. The encoded protein is CASRTGLGATNEKLFF.

V gene TRBV3-1 combines with J gene TRBJ1-1; no clear D gene. Germline-derived CDR1 and CDR2 are LGHDT and YNNKEL (reference sequence). Trimming took off 0 bases at V and 11 bases at J, with 13 bases between the two ends. The length of the CDR3 is 13 residues. The DNA of the CDR3 is TGTGCCAGCAGCCAAGATGAGGTGAGGATGGCTTTCTTT. Protein sequence: CASSQDEVRMAFF. Together with reference TRBV3-1 and TRBJ1-1, the CDR3 gives the full variable domain: DTAVSQTPKYLVTQMGNDKSIKCEQNLGHDTMYWYKQDSKKFLKIMFSYNNKELIINETVPNRFSPKSPDKAHLNLHINSLELGDSAVYFCASSQDEVRMAFFGQGTRLTVV.

This clonotype was counted many times. The gene calls are TRBV6-5 and TRBJ1-6; 8 nucleotides align to TRBD1. CDR3 size: 14 residues. J lost 8 bases, V lost 7 bases, and 7 bases had no gene match. Germline loops: CDR1 MNHEY, CDR2 SVGAGI. CDR3: CASNADRADSPLHF. The CDR3 region has the DNA TGTGCCAGCAACGCGGACAGGGCGGATTCACCCCTCCACTTT.

The chain recombines TRBV15 with TRBJ2-7; the D gene is possibly TRBD1 (6 bases). V was shortened by 4 bases and J by 7 bases, with 23 bases between the two germline ends. Germline CDR1 is LNHNV and CDR2 is YYDKDF (reference sequence). This CDR3 has 16 residues. As DNA, the CDR3 is TGTGCCACCAGCAAATACCTCGGACAGAAACCTCGTGAGCAGTACTTC. Translated, it gives CATSKYLGQKPREQYF.

The table lists this clonotype with a few counts. The chain recombines TRBV20-1 with TRBJ2-7; D gene uncertain. With 0 bases removed from V and 6 bases from J, the gap between germline ends came to 15 bases. CDR3 length: 14 residues. Germline CDR1 and CDR2: DFQATT and SNEGSKA (reference sequence). The CDR3 region is CSARDQILLGEQYF. In DNA, the CDR3 is TGCAGTGCTAGAGATCAAATACTATTAGGCGAGCAGTACTTC.

The rearrangement links TRBV15 to TRBJ2-7, with D perhaps matching TRBD1 or TRBD2 (6 bases each). This CDR3 comprises 17 residues. In germline, CDR1 is LNHNV, CDR2 YYDKDF (reference sequence). V lost 1 base, J lost 6 bases, and 22 bases lay in between. The CDR3, as DNA: TGTGCCACCAGCAGAGCCGGGGGCCAAGCCTTGAGGGGCGAGCAGTACTTC. Its translation is CATSRAGGQALRGEQYF.

The sample holds a few counts of this clonotype. This chain links TRBV20-1 with TRBJ1-1; perhaps TRBD1 as D (5 bases). V gave up 0 bases and J gave up 0 bases, with 11 bases separating them. The CDR3 spans 15 residues. Germline CDR1 is DFQATT and CDR2 is SNEGSKA (reference sequence). DNA of the CDR3: TGCAGTGCTAGAGAGAGTGGGGGACTGAACACTGAAGCTTTCTTT. Protein product: CSARESGGLNTEAFF.